The rows below give T cell receptor beta chains drawn from one sample of a study of shared clonotypes between healthy human individuals. The protocol was immunoSEQ multiplex PCR, while the TCRdb copy is restricted to in-frame clones and leaves out a portion. The repertoire holds some 630,000 clones, with less than 80% as singletons. Material for sequencing was memory CD4+ T cells sorted from blood. These receptors were obtained from a woman aged 25 to 39 in good health. The CDR3 runs from the conserved cysteine through the conserved F or W. The order of the fields is CDR3 protein, CDR3 DNA, D gene, J gene, V gene, clone size. D genes are given only for firm matches. Only some rows state a clone size, as once, few, many or a class for expanded clones.

CASSLAGRINEKLFF TGTGCCAGCAGTTTGGCAGGGAGAATCAATGAAAAACTGTTTTTT NA TRBJ1-4 TRBV28 NA
CASSLGRRDEQFF TGTGCCAGCAGCTTGGGTAGACGGGATGAGCAGTTCTTC NA TRBJ2-1 TRBV5-5 NA
CASSLAASGGVDEQYF TGTGCCAGCAGCTTAGCGGCGTCGGGAGGAGTAGACGAGCAGTACTTC TRBD2 TRBJ2-7 TRBV11-1 NA
CASSSNSIMWGARNTEAFF TGTGCCAGCAGTTCGAATTCAATTATGTGGGGGGCGAGGAACACTGAAGCTTTCTTT NA TRBJ1-1 TRBV27 NA
CSARWGTEQYF TGCAGTGCCAGGTGGGGAACGGAGCAGTACTTC NA TRBJ2-7 TRBV20-1 once
CSASGTENTDTQYF TGCAGCGCCTCTGGGACGGAGAACACAGATACGCAGTATTTT NA TRBJ2-3 TRBV29-1 NA
CASSPLGDSLPRNQETQYF TGTGCCAGCTCACCATTGGGGGACTCTCTCCCCCGTAACCAAGAGACCCAGTACTTC NA TRBJ2-5 TRBV18 many
CASGRSGRYQETQYF TGTGCCAGCGGGAGGAGCGGGAGGTACCAAGAGACCCAGTACTTC TRBD2 TRBJ2-5 TRBV2 NA
CASSRQLGANVLTF TGTGCCAGCAGTCGACAGCTCGGGGCCAACGTCCTGACTTTC NA TRBJ2-6 TRBV28 NA
CASSSPGLSYEQYF TGTGCCAGCAGTTCACCGGGACTATCTTACGAGCAGTACTTC TRBD2 TRBJ2-7 TRBV28 NA
CASKPINTYEQYF TGTGCCAGCAAACCAATAAACACCTACGAGCAGTACTTC NA TRBJ2-7 TRBV6-5 once
CAISEMGEVEQYF TGTGCCATCAGTGAGATGGGAGAGGTCGAGCAGTACTTC NA TRBJ2-7 TRBV10-3 NA
CASKLGLGPTGELFF TGTGCCAGCAAATTGGGACTAGGACCTACCGGGGAGCTGTTTTTT TRBD2 TRBJ2-2 TRBV2 few
CASSLDGDGHTEAFF TGCGCCAGCAGCTTGGATGGGGACGGGCACACTGAAGCTTTCTTT NA TRBJ1-1 TRBV5-1 NA
CASSLLSGDPGNTIYF TGTGCCAGCAGTTTACTCTCGGGGGATCCTGGAAACACCATATATTTT NA TRBJ1-3 TRBV28 NA
CASSQDLGGVSTEAFF TGTGCCAGCAGCCAAGATCTTGGGGGGGTGAGCACTGAAGCTTTCTTT NA TRBJ1-1 TRBV4-2 few
CARSLDPSGSYNEQFF TGTGCCAGAAGCTTGGACCCTAGCGGGAGCTACAATGAGCAGTTCTTC TRBD2 TRBJ2-1 TRBV5-3 NA
CASSMGGPTYEQYF TGTGCCAGTAGTATGGGCGGGCCTACCTACGAGCAGTACTTC NA TRBJ2-7 TRBV19 few
CASSPQASTSYEQYF TGTGCCAGCAGCCCACAGGCGTCAACCTCCTACGAGCAGTACTTC NA TRBJ2-7 TRBV7-8 NA
CASSSAQGGFYGYTF TGCGCCAGCAGCTCAGCACAGGGAGGGTTCTATGGCTACACCTTC NA TRBJ1-2 TRBV5-1 NA
CASSPNRGDGEAFF TGTGCCAGCTCACCTAACAGGGGCGACGGGGAAGCTTTCTTT TRBD1 TRBJ1-1 TRBV18 NA
CASSGADINTEAFF TGTGCCAGCAGTGGGGCGGACATAAACACTGAAGCTTTCTTT NA TRBJ1-1 TRBV28 NA
CASSPDRPRMNTEAFF TGTGCCAGCAGCCCCGACAGGCCCCGGATGAACACTGAAGCTTTCTTT NA TRBJ1-1 TRBV5-6 NA
CASSQDLTVGEKLFF TGCGCCAGCAGCCAAGATCTGACGGTAGGAGAAAAACTGTTTTTT NA TRBJ1-4 TRBV4-1 once
CASSARGAGGSYNEQFF TGTGCCAGCAGCGCCCGAGGGGCGGGAGGTTCCTACAATGAGCAGTTCTTC TRBD2 TRBJ2-1 TRBV11-3 NA
CASSHGGANEQFF TGCGCCAGCAGTCACGGAGGGGCCAATGAGCAGTTCTTC NA TRBJ2-1 TRBV5-1 NA
CASRNRGTYEQYF TGTGCCAGCCGAAATCGGGGGACCTACGAGCAGTACTTC NA TRBJ2-7 TRBV28 NA
CASSFVGNRRGGEQYF TGTGCCAGCAGCTTCGTAGGGAACCGACGCGGGGGAGAGCAGTACTTC TRBD2 TRBJ2-7 TRBV5-8 few
CASSVGEQFF TGTGCCAGCAGTGTCGGTGAGCAGTTCTTC NA TRBJ2-1 TRBV2 NA
CAISESLGQGAYEQYF TGTGCCATCAGTGAGTCGCTGGGACAGGGGGCCTACGAGCAGTACTTC TRBD1 TRBJ2-7 TRBV10-3 few
CASSVLAGGGTDTQYF TGTGCCAGCAGTGTACTAGCGGGAGGTGGCACAGATACGCAGTATTTT TRBD2 TRBJ2-3 TRBV28 NA